This passage covers 23 T cell receptor beta chains from one sample sequenced in a study of blood T cell repertoires in COVID-19. Sequenced by immunoSEQ multiplex PCR; TCRdb stores in-frame clones only, minus some. The table records about 220,000 clones, approximately 92% of them present only once. Material for sequencing was PBMCs or T cells enriched from blood (not recorded which). All receptors derive from a woman under 30 in a cohort exposed to, infected with or recovered from COVID-19 (not recorded which).

V usage is TRBV27 and J usage is TRBJ2-1; D is possibly TRBD1 (6 bases). CDR3 length: 14 residues. The germline V and J ends were trimmed by 6 bases and 5 bases, with 14 bases remaining between them. Germline V gives CDR1 MNHEY, CDR2 SMNVEV (reference sequence). CDR3 sequence reads: CASRVTGNHNEQFF. The CDR3 nucleotides read TGTGCCAGCAGGGTTACAGGGAACCACAATGAGCAGTTCTTC.

V usage is TRBV5-1 and J usage is TRBJ2-3; D might be TRBD1 (5 bases). In germline, CDR1 is SGHRS, CDR2 YFSETQ. This CDR3 is 14 amino acids long. V dropped 3 bases and J dropped 5 bases, with 13 bases sitting between them. CDR3 sequence reads: CASSWTKGEDTQYF. The CDR3 nucleotides are TGCGCCAGCAGCTGGACGAAAGGGGAAGATACGCAGTATTTT.

This chain joins TRBV6-1 and TRBJ1-4, with unresolved D. Germline lookup yields CDR1 MNHNS and CDR2 SASEGT. CDR3 length equals 14 residues. V dropped 2 bases and J dropped 1 base, with 5 bases sitting between them. The CDR3: CASSETGTNEKLFF. The CDR3 nucleotides read TGTGCCAGCAGTGAAACCGGAACTAATGAAAAACTGTTTTTT.

The V gene is TRBV2, the J gene TRBJ1-2, with 8 bases identical to TRBD1. Germline assignment: CDR1 SNHLY and CDR2 FYNNEI. The length of the CDR3 is 13 residues. The V and J ends lost 6 bases and 8 bases, in that order; junction bases with no gene match: 8. The CDR3 sequence is CASRGLRDRGYTF. The CDR3, as DNA: TGTGCCAGCAGGGGACTGAGGGACAGGGGCTACACCTTC.

This rearrangement joins TRBV21-1 to TRBJ1-6. TRBV21-1 is termed a pseudogene. The CDR3 has 15 amino acids. The chain's CDR3 is CASSKATRPNSPLHF. The CDR3 region has the DNA TGTGCCAGCAGCAAAGCCACTAGGCCAAATTCACCCCTCCACTTT.

This chain connects TRBV29-1 to TRBJ1-1; a possible D gene is TRBD1 (6 bases). Germline CDR1 reads SQVTM; CDR2 reads ANQGSEA. CDR3 length equals 13 residues. V was shortened by 7 bases and J by 1 base, with 13 bases between the two germline ends. Here the CDR3 reads CSGDRRGNTEAFF. CDR3 nucleotide sequence: TGCAGCGGAGACAGGAGAGGGAACACTGAAGCTTTCTTT.

The V and J genes are TRBV30 and TRBJ1-2; D gene ambiguous. This CDR3 spans 12 amino acids. With 5 bases removed from V and 8 bases from J, the gap between germline ends came to 15 bases. Germline CDR1 and CDR2: GTSNPN and SVGIG (reference sequence). CDR3 region: CAWSHYQRGYTF. The CDR3 coding sequence is TGTGCCTGGTCACATTACCAGAGGGGCTACACCTTC.

The chain uses TRBV20-1 and TRBJ2-1; 7 nucleotides match TRBD2. Trimming took 3 bases from V and 13 from J; bases not matched to a gene: 9. The germline V gene has CDR1 DFQATT and CDR2 SNEGSKA (reference sequence). The CDR3 consists of 12 residues. This CDR3 reads CSASRLAEGQFF. The CDR3 DNA reads TGCAGTGCTAGTAGGCTAGCGGAAGGACAGTTCTTC.

Details on this clone: The same CDR3 also results from other DNA sequences found in this sample. The CDR3 sequence is CASSLGRGYYGYTF. CDR3 nucleotides: TGTGCCAGCAGTTTAGGACGGGGGTACTATGGCTACACCTTC. V and J are TRBV28 and TRBJ1-2, with a tentative D call TRBD1 (5 bases). The V end was cut by 2 bases, the J end by 3 bases, with 10 bases between. The CDR3 is 14 residues long. Germline CDR1 MDHEN, CDR2 SYDVKM.

V usage is TRBV5-6 and J usage is TRBJ1-1; D may be TRBD1 (6 bases). V gave up 3 bases and J gave up 0 bases, with 12 bases separating them. In germline, CDR1 is SGHDT, CDR2 YYEEEE. This CDR3 comprises 15 residues. CDR3 nucleotides: TGTGCCAGCAGCTCTCCTACAGGGATGAACACTGAAGCTTTCTTT. Translation: CASSSPTGMNTEAFF.

The V call is TRBV3-1 (or the pseudogene TRBV3-2), the J call TRBJ1-3, with D perhaps matching TRBD1 (5 bases). The V end was cut by 3 bases, the J end by 0 bases, with 15 bases between. The CDR3 length is 17 residues. Germline CDR1 LGHDT, CDR2 YNNKEL (reference sequence). CDR3 bases: TGTGCCAGCAGCCACTCGACAGCCTCATACTCTGGAAACACCATATATTTT. As protein: CASSHSTASYSGNTIYF.

J is TRBJ1-6 and V is TRBV3-1 (or the pseudogene TRBV3-2); the D gene is possibly TRBD1 (5 bases). This CDR3 contains 12 residues. V was shortened by 8 bases and J by 14 bases, with 16 bases between the two germline ends. Germline loops: CDR1 LGHDT, CDR2 YNNKEL (reference sequence). The CDR3 loop is CASSIVGETLHF. For the CDR3, the DNA is TGTGCCAGCTCCATCGTAGGGGAAACCCTCCACTTT.

This chain joins TRBV30 and TRBJ1-5; the D is unclear. The CDR3 consists of 15 residues. V lost 0 bases and J lost 0, with 9 bases in between. Germline V gene lookup returns CDR1 GTSNPN and CDR2 SVGIG (reference sequence). CDR3 nucleotide sequence: TGTGCCTGGAGTGTAGGCGGGAATAGCAATCAGCCCCAGCATTTT. Protein product: CAWSVGGNSNQPQHF.

This clone has a single count. This chain links TRBV3-1 (or the pseudogene TRBV3-2) with TRBJ2-3; TRBD2 agrees at 12 bases. CDR3 length equals 16 residues. Germline CDR1 and CDR2: LGHDT and YNNKEL (reference sequence). J lost 7 bases, V lost 1 base, and 6 bases had no gene match. CDR3 region: CASSQGLAGVINTQYF. In nucleotides, the CDR3 is TGTGCCAGCAGCCAAGGACTAGCGGGGGTGATTAATACGCAGTATTTT.

The rearrangement links TRBV5-5 to TRBJ2-7, with TRBD2 matching 7 bases. After removal of 6 bases from V and 5 bases from J, the junction contained 8 bases not matched to a gene. There are 13 residues in the CDR3. Germline V gives CDR1 SGHKS, CDR2 YYEKEE (reference sequence). In nucleotides, the CDR3 is TGTGCCAGCACCGAGGGAGGGAGCCACGAGCAGTACTTC. Its translation is CASTEGGSHEQYF.

CDR3 in DNA: TGCGCCAGCAGCTTGGACAGGGGTCTTTACAATGAGCAGTTCTTC. This sequence encodes CASSLDRGLYNEQFF. J is TRBJ2-1 and V is TRBV5-1, with 7 positions matching TRBD1. This CDR3 is built from 15 residues. V lost 0 bases, J lost 4 bases, and 4 bases stayed unmatched. The germline gives CDR1 SGHRS, CDR2 YFSETQ.

This clone is a singleton in its sample. The gene calls are TRBV9 and TRBJ2-7; D perhaps matches TRBD1 (6 bases). V lost 5 bases and J lost 4, with 13 bases in between. Germline V gives CDR1 SGDLS, CDR2 YYNGEE. This CDR3 is 13 amino acids long. In DNA, the CDR3 is TGTGCCAGCAGTGTGGGGGCATTTTACGAGCAGTACTTC. It encodes CASSVGAFYEQYF.

J is TRBJ1-1 and V is TRBV5-1; 7 bases agree with TRBD1. Germline values: CDR1 SGHRS, CDR2 YFSETQ. The CDR3 runs to 13 residues. V lost 7 bases and J lost 0; bases outside the gene matches: 3. The CDR3 is CASGGTVNTEAFF. The DNA for the CDR3 is TGCGCCAGCGGGGGGACAGTGAACACTGAAGCTTTCTTT.

The chain uses TRBV9 and TRBJ2-2; 11 bases are a match to TRBD2. The CDR3 has 16 residues. The germline CDR1 and CDR2 sequences are SGDLS and YYNGEE. The V gene end was trimmed by 4 bases and the J gene end by 1 base; junction bases not matched to a gene: 3. CDR3 DNA: TGTGCCAGCAGCCCCGGGACTAGCGGGAACACCGGGGAGCTGTTTTTT. Translated: CASSPGTSGNTGELFF.

CDR3 nucleotides: TGTGCCAGCAGTGAATGGAGTGGAGACACTGAAGCTTTCTTT. Residues: CASSEWSGDTEAFF. V is TRBV25-1 and J is TRBJ1-1; D is uncertain. The CDR3 length is 14 residues. Germline CDR1 is MGHDK and CDR2 is SYGVNS. V dropped 1 base and J dropped 3 bases, with 9 bases sitting between them. The full variable domain, its missing parts supplied by reference TRBV25-1 and TRBJ1-1, is EADIYQTPRYLVIGTGKKITLECSQTMGHDKMYWYQQDPGMELHLIHYSYGVNSTEKGDLSSESTVSRIRTEHFPLTLESARPSHTSQYLCASSEWSGDTEAFFGQGTRLTVV.

CDR3 sequence reads: CASSLEQGNTEAFF. The CDR3 nucleotides read TGTGCCAGCAGCTTGGAGCAGGGGAACACTGAAGCTTTCTTT. V gene TRBV5-4 combines with J gene TRBJ1-1; tentative D call: TRBD1 (5 bases). V lost 0 bases and J lost 1, with 7 bases in between. This CDR3 is 14 amino acids long. Germline-derived CDR1 and CDR2 are SGHNT and YYREEE (reference sequence). The full variable domain, with the rest looked up from reference TRBV5-4 and TRBJ1-1, is ETGVTQSPTHLIKTRGQQVTLRCSSQSGHNTVSWYQQALGQGPQFIFQYYREEENGRGNFPPRFSGLQFPNYSSELNVNALELDDSALYLCASSLEQGNTEAFFGQGTRLTVV.

The J gene is TRBJ2-5, the V gene TRBV5-6, with TRBD2 matching 13 bases. The length of the CDR3 is 16 residues. V lost 1 base to trimming and J lost 4 bases; unmatched junction nucleotides: 4. CDR1 is SGHDT and CDR2 is YYEEEE in the germline V gene. The CDR3 region has the DNA TGTGCCAGCAGCTTGAGACTAGCGGGGGGAGGAGAGACCCAGTACTTC. Protein sequence: CASSLRLAGGGETQYF.

This clone was seen a single time. The genes are TRBV12-3 or TRBV12-4 and TRBJ2-1, with D perhaps TRBD2 (6 bases). Between the trimmed V and J ends, which lost 5 bases and 9 bases, there was a span of 8 bases. The CDR3 extends over 11 amino acids. CDR3 sequence (DNA): TGTGCCAGCAGTCGGACTACTGAGCAGTTCTTC. This translates into CASSRTTEQFF.